The rows below give T cell receptor beta chains drawn from one sample of a study of blood T cell repertoires in COVID-19. Sequencing was performed with immunoSEQ multiplex PCR; in TCRdb, only in-frame clones are kept and a portion is missing. The table lists 180,000 or so clones, about nine tenths of them singletons. The sample comprised peripheral blood. Receptors originate from a woman in her twenties or thirties with acute or convalescent COVID-19. Each CDR3 is given with its conserved first and last residue. The order of the fields is V gene, D gene, J gene, CDR3 protein, CDR3 DNA. The D gene is left open where the match is weak.

v_gene: TRBV7-9
d_gene: .
j_gene: TRBJ1-3
CDR3aa: CASSGRRADTIYF
CDR3nt: TGTGCCAGCAGCGGAAGGAGGGCGGACACCATATATTTT

v_gene: TRBV10-3
d_gene: .
j_gene: TRBJ2-5
CDR3aa: CAIRDTSYQETQYF
CDR3nt: TGTGCCATTAGGGACACCTCGTACCAAGAGACCCAGTACTTC

v_gene: TRBV19
d_gene: TRBD1
j_gene: TRBJ1-3
CDR3aa: CATRTGRNTIYF
CDR3nt: TGTGCCACCCGGACAGGACGAAACACCATATATTTT

v_gene: TRBV5-5
d_gene: TRBD2
j_gene: TRBJ2-7
CDR3aa: CASSVTSGTYEQYF
CDR3nt: TGTGCCAGCAGCGTGACTAGCGGGACCTACGAGCAGTACTTC

v_gene: TRBV5-1
d_gene: .
j_gene: TRBJ2-7
CDR3aa: CASSLEPSERYEQYF
CDR3nt: TGCGCCAGCAGCTTGGAACCTAGCGAACGTTACGAGCAGTACTTC

v_gene: TRBV2
d_gene: .
j_gene: TRBJ2-1
CDR3aa: CASSEPGGIRVF
CDR3nt: TGTGCCAGCAGTGAACCAGGAGGAATCCGGGTCTTC

v_gene: TRBV30
d_gene: TRBD2
j_gene: TRBJ2-7
CDR3aa: CAWSSEAGAMYEQYF
CDR3nt: TGTGCCTGGAGTTCTGAAGCGGGAGCCATGTACGAGCAGTACTTC

v_gene: TRBV19
d_gene: .
j_gene: TRBJ2-1
CDR3aa: CATAGFPNEQFF
CDR3nt: TGTGCCACCGCAGGGTTCCCCAATGAGCAGTTCTTC

v_gene: TRBV11-3
d_gene: TRBD1
j_gene: TRBJ1-2
CDR3aa: CASSRTGGYGYTF
CDR3nt: TGTGCCAGCAGCCGGACAGGAGGCTATGGCTACACCTTC

v_gene: TRBV27
d_gene: .
j_gene: TRBJ2-2
CDR3aa: CASGGGTDTGELFF
CDR3nt: TGTGCCAGCGGAGGCGGGACAGACACCGGGGAGCTGTTTTTT

v_gene: TRBV3-1/TRBV3-2
d_gene: .
j_gene: TRBJ2-2
CDR3aa: CASSPSPSIGELFF
CDR3nt: TGTGCCAGCAGCCCGTCTCCTAGCATCGGGGAGCTGTTTTTT